This T cell receptor beta chain was identified in a study of beta chain features in type 1 diabetes. Of the isolated RNA, all was reverse transcribed, and so the sequenced material was expressed TCRB transcripts. Measured with immunoSEQ multiplex PCR; TCRdb has only the in-frame clones, and not every one. The table shows roughly 230,000 clones, with 9.6% occurring only once. Trimming cost V 0 bases and J 2 bases, with 7 bases left between them. Germline CDR1 is SGHKS and CDR2 is YYEKEE (reference sequence). The CDR3 has 14 amino acids. This receptor was obtained from a woman aged 18-29 years in good health. The sequenced sample consisted of naive CD4+ T cells from blood. This chain links TRBV5-5 with TRBJ2-3, with D maybe TRBD1 (5 bases). CDR3 region: CASSLGQPTDTQYF. The DNA for the CDR3 is TGTGCCAGCAGCTTGGGACAGCCCACAGATACGCAGTATTTT.